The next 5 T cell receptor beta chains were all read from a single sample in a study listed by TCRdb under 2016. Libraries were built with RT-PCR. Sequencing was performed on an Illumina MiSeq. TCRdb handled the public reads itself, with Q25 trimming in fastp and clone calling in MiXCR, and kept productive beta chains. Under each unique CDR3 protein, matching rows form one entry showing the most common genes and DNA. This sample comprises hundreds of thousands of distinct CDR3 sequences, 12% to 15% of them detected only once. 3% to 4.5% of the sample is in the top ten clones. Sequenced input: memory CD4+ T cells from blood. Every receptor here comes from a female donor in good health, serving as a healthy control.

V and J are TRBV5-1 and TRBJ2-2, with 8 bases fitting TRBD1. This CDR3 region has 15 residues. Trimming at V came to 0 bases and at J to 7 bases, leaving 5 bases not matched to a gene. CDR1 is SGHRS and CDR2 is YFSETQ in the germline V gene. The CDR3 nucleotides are TGCGCCAGCAGCTTGGGGACAGGGAGTCGCGGGGAGCTGTTTTTT. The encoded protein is CASSLGTGSRGELFF.

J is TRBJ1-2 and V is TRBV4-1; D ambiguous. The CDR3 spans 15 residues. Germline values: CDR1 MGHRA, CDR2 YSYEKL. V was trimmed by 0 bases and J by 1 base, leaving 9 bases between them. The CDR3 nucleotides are TGCGCCAGCAGCCAAGATGTCAGCGTTAACTATGGCTACACCTTC. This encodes CASSQDVSVNYGYTF.

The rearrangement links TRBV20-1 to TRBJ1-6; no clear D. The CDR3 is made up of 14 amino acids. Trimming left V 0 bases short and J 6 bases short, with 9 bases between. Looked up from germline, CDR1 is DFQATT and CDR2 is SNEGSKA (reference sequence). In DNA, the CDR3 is TGCAGTGCTAGAGATTGGGCGGGTAATTCACCCCTCCACTTT. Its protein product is CSARDWAGNSPLHF.

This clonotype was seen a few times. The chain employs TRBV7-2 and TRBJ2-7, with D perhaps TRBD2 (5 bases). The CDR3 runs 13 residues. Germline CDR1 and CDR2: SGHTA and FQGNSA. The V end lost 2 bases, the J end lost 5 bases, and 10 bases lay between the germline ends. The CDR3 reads CASSLYGINEQYF. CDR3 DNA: TGTGCCAGCAGCTTATACGGGATCAACGAGCAGTACTTC.

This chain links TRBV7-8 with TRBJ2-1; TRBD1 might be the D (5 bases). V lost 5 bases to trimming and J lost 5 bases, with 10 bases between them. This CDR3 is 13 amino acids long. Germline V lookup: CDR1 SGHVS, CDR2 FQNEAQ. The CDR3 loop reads CASSKGRNNEQFF. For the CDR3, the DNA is TGTGCCAGCAGCAAGGGGCGTAACAATGAGCAGTTCTTC.